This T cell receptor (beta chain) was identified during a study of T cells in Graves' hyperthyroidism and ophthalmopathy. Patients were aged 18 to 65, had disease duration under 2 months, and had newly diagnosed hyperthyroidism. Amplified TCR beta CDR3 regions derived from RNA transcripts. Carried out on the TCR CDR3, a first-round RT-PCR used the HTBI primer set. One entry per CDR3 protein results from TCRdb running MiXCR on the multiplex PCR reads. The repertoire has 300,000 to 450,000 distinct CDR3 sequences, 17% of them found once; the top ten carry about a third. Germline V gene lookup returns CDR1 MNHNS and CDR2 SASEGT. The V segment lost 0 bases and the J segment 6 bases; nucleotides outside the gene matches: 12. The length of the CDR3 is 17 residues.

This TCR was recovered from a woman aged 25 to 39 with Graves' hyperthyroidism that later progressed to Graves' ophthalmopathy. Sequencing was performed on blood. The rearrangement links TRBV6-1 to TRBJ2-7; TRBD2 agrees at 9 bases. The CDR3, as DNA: TGTGCCAGCAGTGAAGCGATTGGTAGCGGGGGTTTAGGCGAGCAGTACTTC. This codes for CASSEAIGSGGLGEQYF.